Listed below are T cell receptor beta chains from one sample, sequenced in a study of cytomegalovirus exposure and HLA in healthy donors. TCRdb's table, derived via immunoSEQ multiplex PCR, lists solely in-frame clones and lacks some. The sample yields 98,000 or so clones, about 79% seen once. Sequencing was carried out using PBMCs. Receptors originate from a man between 60 and 75 years old in good health and CMV-seropositive. Each CDR3 is given with its conserved first and last residue. A D gene is named only where the DNA matches it firmly. Only some rows state a clone size, as once, few, many or a class for expanded clones.

size: NA
D: NA
J: TRBJ2-7
V: TRBV6-6
DNA: TGTGCCAGCAGGACAGCCTCCTACGAGCAGTACTTC
CDR3: CASRTASYEQYF

size: NA
D: NA
J: TRBJ1-6
V: TRBV10-1
DNA: TGCGCCAGCAGTGAGGCAGGGTCGCCTTCACCCCTCCACTTT
CDR3: CASSEAGSPSPLHF

size: NA
D: TRBD1
J: TRBJ2-5
V: TRBV28
DNA: TGTGCCAGCAGTTCCAGACAGGGATACCAAGAGACCCAGTACTTC
CDR3: CASSSRQGYQETQYF

size: NA
D: TRBD1
J: TRBJ1-2
V: TRBV5-1
DNA: TGCGCCAGCAGGGTGGGACAGGATGCTAACTATGGCTACACCTTC
CDR3: CASRVGQDANYGYTF

size: NA
D: TRBD1
J: TRBJ2-7
V: TRBV28
DNA: TGTGCCAGCAGTGAAGCAGGGGGCGCATTTTACGAGCAGTACTTC
CDR3: CASSEAGGAFYEQYF

size: once
D: TRBD1
J: TRBJ1-3
V: TRBV6-5
DNA: TGTGCCAGCAGCCGCGACAGGGACCCTGGAAACACCATATATTTT
CDR3: CASSRDRDPGNTIYF

size: NA
D: TRBD2
J: TRBJ2-3
V: TRBV5-1
DNA: TGCGCCAGCAGCTTGTCAGACTATAGCGGGGGCACAGATACGCAGTATTTT
CDR3: CASSLSDYSGGTDTQYF

size: few
D: NA
J: TRBJ2-7
V: TRBV12-1
DNA: TGTGCCAGCAGCCTCGCACAGGGGCGGCACGAGCAGTACTTC
CDR3: CASSLAQGRHEQYF

size: NA
D: NA
J: TRBJ2-3
V: TRBV5-1
DNA: TGCGCCAGCAGTCTGGCGGGGGCAGAGGGTACAGATACGCAGTATTTT
CDR3: CASSLAGAEGTDTQYF

size: NA
D: NA
J: TRBJ2-5
V: TRBV5-1
DNA: TGCGCCAGCAGCTTGTTGGGCAAGCCCCAAGAGACCCAGTACTTC
CDR3: CASSLLGKPQETQYF

size: NA
D: NA
J: TRBJ1-6
V: TRBV11-2
DNA: TGTGCCAGCAGCTTAGATCATAGAGGGAGCTCCTATAATTCACCCCTCCACTTT
CDR3: CASSLDHRGSSYNSPLHF

size: NA
D: NA
J: TRBJ2-1
V: TRBV6-4
DNA: TGTGCCGGCAGTGACTCGGACAACAATGAGCAGTTCTTC
CDR3: CAGSDSDNNEQFF

size: NA
D: TRBD1
J: TRBJ2-2
V: TRBV5-1
DNA: TGCGCCAGCAGCACCGACAGGGACACCGGGGAGCTGTTTTTT
CDR3: CASSTDRDTGELFF

size: NA
D: NA
J: TRBJ2-2
V: TRBV6-5
DNA: TGTGCCAGCAGTTACGACACCACCGGGGAGCTGTTTTTT
CDR3: CASSYDTTGELFF

size: few
D: NA
J: TRBJ2-1
V: TRBV6-9
DNA: TGTGCCAGCAGTTATCCCAGGGGAATCGGGTTCTTC
CDR3: CASSYPRGIGFF

size: NA
D: TRBD2
J: TRBJ2-5
V: TRBV18
DNA: TGTGCCAGCTCACCCGGACTAGCGGGGGTACTCCAAGAGACCCAGTACTTC
CDR3: CASSPGLAGVLQETQYF

size: NA
D: NA
J: TRBJ2-7
V: TRBV5-1
DNA: TGCGCCAGCAGCTTAGCCTCGTCCGGGACCTACGAGCAGTACTTC
CDR3: CASSLASSGTYEQYF

size: few
D: NA
J: TRBJ2-1
V: TRBV2
DNA: TGTGCCAGCACCGGCCCAGGAATGAATGAGCAGTTCTTC
CDR3: CASTGPGMNEQFF

size: NA
D: NA
J: TRBJ2-5
V: TRBV7-2
DNA: TGTGCCAGCAGCTTAGGCCTAGTGGAGACCCAGTACTTC
CDR3: CASSLGLVETQYF

size: NA
D: TRBD2
J: TRBJ2-2
V: TRBV13
DNA: TGTGCCAGCAGCCTAGGGGCGGGGGCCGGGGAGCTGTTTTTT
CDR3: CASSLGAGAGELFF

size: NA
D: TRBD1
J: TRBJ2-7
V: TRBV5-4
DNA: TGTGCCAGCAGCTGGGGCTCCGGGACAGGGGGCTACGAGCAGTACTTC
CDR3: CASSWGSGTGGYEQYF

size: NA
D: TRBD1
J: TRBJ2-5
V: TRBV6-4
DNA: TGTGCCAGCAGTGTCCAACCCGGACAGGGACAAGAGACCCAGTACTTC
CDR3: CASSVQPGQGQETQYF

size: NA
D: TRBD2
J: TRBJ2-1
V: TRBV7-7
DNA: TGTGCCAGCAGCCGACTAGCGGGGGGGTTCAATGAGCAGTTCTTC
CDR3: CASSRLAGGFNEQFF